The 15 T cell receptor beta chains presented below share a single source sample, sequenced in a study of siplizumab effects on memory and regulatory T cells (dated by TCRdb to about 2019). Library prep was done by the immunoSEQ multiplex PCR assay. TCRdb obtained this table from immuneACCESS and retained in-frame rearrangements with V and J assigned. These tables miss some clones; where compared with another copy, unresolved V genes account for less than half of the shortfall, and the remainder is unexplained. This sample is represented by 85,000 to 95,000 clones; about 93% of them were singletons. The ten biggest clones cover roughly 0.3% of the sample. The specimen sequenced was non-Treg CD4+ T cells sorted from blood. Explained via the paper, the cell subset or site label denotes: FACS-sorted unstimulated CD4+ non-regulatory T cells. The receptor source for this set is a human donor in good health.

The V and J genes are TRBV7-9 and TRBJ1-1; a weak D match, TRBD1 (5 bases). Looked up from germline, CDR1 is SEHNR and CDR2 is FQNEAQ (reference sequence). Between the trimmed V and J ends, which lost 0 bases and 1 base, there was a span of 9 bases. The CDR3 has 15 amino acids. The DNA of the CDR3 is TGTGCCAGCAGCTTAGCTGGGGGAGGGAACACTGAAGCTTTCTTT. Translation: CASSLAGGGNTEAFF.

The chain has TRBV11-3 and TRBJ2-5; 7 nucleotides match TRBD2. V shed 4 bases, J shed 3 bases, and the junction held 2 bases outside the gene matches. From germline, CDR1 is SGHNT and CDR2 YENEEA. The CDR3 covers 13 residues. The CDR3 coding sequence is TGTGCCAGCAGCTCGGGGGGAGAAGAGACCCAGTACTTC. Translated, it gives CASSSGGEETQYF.

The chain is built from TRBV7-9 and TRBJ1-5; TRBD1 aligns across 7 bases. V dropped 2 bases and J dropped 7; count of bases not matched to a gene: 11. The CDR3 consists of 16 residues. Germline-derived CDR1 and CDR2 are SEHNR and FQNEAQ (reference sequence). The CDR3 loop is CASSLLSAGGSQPQHF. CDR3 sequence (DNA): TGTGCCAGCAGCTTACTTTCGGCAGGGGGATCCCAGCCCCAGCATTTT.

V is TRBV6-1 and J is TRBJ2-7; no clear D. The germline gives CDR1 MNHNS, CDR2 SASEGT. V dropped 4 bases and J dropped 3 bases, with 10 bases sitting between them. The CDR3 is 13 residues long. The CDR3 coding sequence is TGTGCCAGCAGTGCTTTGAATGGCTACGAGCAGTACTTC. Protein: CASSALNGYEQYF.

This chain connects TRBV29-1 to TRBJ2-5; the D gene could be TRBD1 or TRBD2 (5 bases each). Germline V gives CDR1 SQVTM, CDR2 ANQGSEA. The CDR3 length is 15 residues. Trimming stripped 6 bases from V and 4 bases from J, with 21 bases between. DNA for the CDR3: TGCAGCGTGAGGGACCCCGACAGAGGTGCAGAGACCCAGTACTTC. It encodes CSVRDPDRGAETQYF.

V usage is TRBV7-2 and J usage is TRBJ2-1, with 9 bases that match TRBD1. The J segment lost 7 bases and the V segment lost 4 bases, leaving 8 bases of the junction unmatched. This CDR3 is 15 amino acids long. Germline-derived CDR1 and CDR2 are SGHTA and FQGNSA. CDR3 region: CASSSGTGRGNEQFF. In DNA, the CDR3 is TGTGCCAGCAGCTCTGGGACAGGGCGGGGAAATGAGCAGTTCTTC.

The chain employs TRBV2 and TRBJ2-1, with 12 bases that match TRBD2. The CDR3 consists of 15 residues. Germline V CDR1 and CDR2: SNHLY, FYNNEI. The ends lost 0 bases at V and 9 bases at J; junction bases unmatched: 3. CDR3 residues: CASSEASSGRGEQFF. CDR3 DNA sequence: TGTGCCAGCAGTGAAGCTTCTAGCGGGAGGGGTGAGCAGTTCTTC.

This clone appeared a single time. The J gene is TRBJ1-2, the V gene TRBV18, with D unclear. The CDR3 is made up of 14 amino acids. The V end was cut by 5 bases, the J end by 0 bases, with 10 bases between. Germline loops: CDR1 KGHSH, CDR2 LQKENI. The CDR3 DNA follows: TGTGCCAGCTCATCAGGACGAGCTAACTATGGCTACACCTTC. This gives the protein CASSSGRANYGYTF.

The CDR3 reads CASSGRDRYSNQPQHF. CDR3 DNA sequence: TGTGCCAGCAGTGGAAGGGACAGGTATAGCAATCAGCCCCAGCATTTT. V usage is TRBV6-1 and J usage is TRBJ1-5; 8 bases line up with TRBD1. The CDR3 runs 16 residues. CDR1 is MNHNS, CDR2 SASEGT, per germline. V gave up 4 bases and J gave up 0 bases; unmatched junction bases: 5.

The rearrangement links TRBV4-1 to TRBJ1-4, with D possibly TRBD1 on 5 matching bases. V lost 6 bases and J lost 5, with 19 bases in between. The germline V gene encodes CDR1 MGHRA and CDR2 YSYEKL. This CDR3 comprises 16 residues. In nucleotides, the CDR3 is TGCGCCAGCAGAGAAGGCGGGGGGATAGGCAATGAAAAACTGTTTTTT. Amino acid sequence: CASREGGGIGNEKLFF.

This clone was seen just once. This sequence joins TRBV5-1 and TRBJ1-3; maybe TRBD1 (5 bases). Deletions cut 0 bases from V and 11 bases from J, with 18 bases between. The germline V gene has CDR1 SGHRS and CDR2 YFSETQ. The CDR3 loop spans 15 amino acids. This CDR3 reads CASSLGRGGSDPIYF. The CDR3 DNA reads TGCGCCAGCAGCTTGGGTCGGGGGGGTTCCGACCCCATATATTTT. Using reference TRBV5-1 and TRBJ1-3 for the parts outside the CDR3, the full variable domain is KAGVTQTPRYLIKTRGQQVTLSCSPISGHRSVSWYQQTPGQGLQFLFEYFSETQRNKGNFPGRFSGRQFSNSRSEMNVSTLELGDSALYLCASSLGRGGSDPIYFGEGSWLTVV.

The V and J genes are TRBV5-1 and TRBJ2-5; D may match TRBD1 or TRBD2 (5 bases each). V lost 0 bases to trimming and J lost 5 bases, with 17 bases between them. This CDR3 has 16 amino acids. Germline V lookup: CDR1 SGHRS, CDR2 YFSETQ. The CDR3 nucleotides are TGCGCCAGCAGCTTGGCCGCTCAACGGGACGGTGAGACCCAGTACTTC. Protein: CASSLAAQRDGETQYF.

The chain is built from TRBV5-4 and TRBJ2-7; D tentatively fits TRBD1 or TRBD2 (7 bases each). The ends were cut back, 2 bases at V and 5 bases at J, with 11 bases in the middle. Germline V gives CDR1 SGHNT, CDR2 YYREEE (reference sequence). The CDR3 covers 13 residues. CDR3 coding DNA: TGTGCCAGCAGCTTAGCGGGGACAGACGAGCAGTACTTC. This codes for CASSLAGTDEQYF.

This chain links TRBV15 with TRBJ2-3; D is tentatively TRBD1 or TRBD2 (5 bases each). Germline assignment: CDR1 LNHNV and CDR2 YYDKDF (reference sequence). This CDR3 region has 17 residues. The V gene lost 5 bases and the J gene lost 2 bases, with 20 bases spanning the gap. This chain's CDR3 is CATSLWGSGDATDTQYF. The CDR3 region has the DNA TGTGCCACCAGCCTTTGGGGGTCTGGCGACGCCACAGATACGCAGTATTTT.

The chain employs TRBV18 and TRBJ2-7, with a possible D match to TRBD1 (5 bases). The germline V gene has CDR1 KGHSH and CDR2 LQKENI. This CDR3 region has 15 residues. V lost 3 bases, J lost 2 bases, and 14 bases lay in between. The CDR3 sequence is CASSPGQGRPYEQYF. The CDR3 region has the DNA TGTGCCAGCTCACCTGGGCAGGGAAGGCCCTACGAGCAGTACTTC. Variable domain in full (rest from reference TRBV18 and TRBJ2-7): NAGVMQNPRHLVRRRGQEARLRCSPMKGHSHVYWYRQLPEEGLKFMVYLQKENIIDESGMPKERFSAEFPKEGPSILRIQQVVRGDSAAYFCASSPGQGRPYEQYFGPGTRLTVT.